These 13 T cell receptor beta chains were sequenced from one sample in a study of T cells after yellow fever vaccination. TCRdb redid the calling of the 5' RACE reads with MiXCR, one entry per CDR3 protein. The sample yields 450,000 to 650,000 distinct CDR3 sequences, 20% to 25% seen once. The sample in question was PBMCs, obtained around 3 weeks after the first yellow fever vaccination. The receptors were gathered from a man in his late teens or twenties who received the YFV17D yellow fever vaccine.

In this sample, this clonotype turned up a few times. This chain uses TRBV28 with TRBJ1-1; no clear D. Germline V CDR1 and CDR2: MDHEN, SYDVKM. V shed 7 bases and J shed 4 bases, with 13 bases lying between them. This CDR3 has 13 residues. The CDR3 nucleotides read TGTGCCAGCACCCAACCCCCCGGCACTGAAGCTTTCTTT. It translates to CASTQPPGTEAFF.

This clonotype came up a few times. The chain couples TRBV7-2 to TRBJ2-1; D perhaps matches TRBD1 (6 bases). The V gene lost 4 bases and the J gene lost 8 bases, with 15 bases spanning the gap. The CDR3 length is 14 residues. From germline, CDR1 is SGHTA and CDR2 FQGNSA. The CDR3, as DNA: TGTGCCAGCAGCTGGTCAACAGGGTTTGATGAGCAGTTCTTC. It codes for CASSWSTGFDEQFF.

This clonotype showed up just a few times. J is TRBJ1-2 and V is TRBV6-2 or TRBV6-3, with 7 positions matching TRBD1. V was pared by 7 bases and J by 8 bases, with 7 bases of the junction left unmatched. The CDR3 is 12 amino acids. The V gene's germline CDR1 is MNHEY and CDR2 SVGEGT. DNA of the CDR3: TGTGCCAGCACCGGACAGGTGTGGGGCTACACCTTC. The encoded protein is CASTGQVWGYTF.

This clonotype appeared once. This chain joins TRBV24-1 and TRBJ2-1; the D gene could be TRBD1 or TRBD2 (7 bases each). The CDR3 is made up of 16 amino acids. With 4 bases removed from V and 2 bases from J, the gap between germline ends came to 14 bases. Germline CDR1 is KGHDR and CDR2 is SFDVKD. DNA for the CDR3: TGTGCCACCAGTGAACCTCAGGGGGGGACCTACAATGAGCAGTTCTTC. It is translated as CATSEPQGGTYNEQFF.

The V call is TRBV24-1, the J call TRBJ2-5, with D hard to call. Germline CDR1 reads KGHDR; CDR2 reads SFDVKD. The CDR3 spans 16 residues. V lost 5 bases, J lost 2 bases, and 17 bases lay in between. Here the CDR3 reads CATSGYGVESQETQYF. In nucleotides, the CDR3 is TGTGCCACCAGTGGGTATGGTGTCGAGTCGCAAGAGACCCAGTACTTC.

In its sample, this clonotype was seen a few times. The J gene is TRBJ2-1, the V gene TRBV5-1; TRBD2 aligns across 14 bases. CDR1 SGHRS and CDR2 YFSETQ come from the germline V gene. The CDR3 covers 17 residues. Trimming removed 4 bases from V and 2 bases from J; junction bases left unmatched: 5. CDR3 in amino acids: CASSVGLAGVTYNEQFF. Written as DNA, the CDR3 is TGCGCCAGCAGCGTGGGACTAGCGGGGGTCACCTACAATGAGCAGTTCTTC.

Only a few counts were recorded for this clonotype. This chain links TRBV6-5 with TRBJ2-5; a possible D gene is TRBD1 (7 bases). Per germline, CDR1 MNHEY and CDR2 SVGAGI. V was trimmed by 2 bases and J by 2 bases, leaving 12 bases between them. This CDR3 has 15 amino acids. CDR3 DNA: TGTGCCAGCAGTTACAGCCCAGGGGGGCAAGAGACCCAGTACTTC. As protein: CASSYSPGGQETQYF.

This clonotype appeared many times. A much larger clone lies one base from this, so it may be a read error. The chain combines TRBV6-5 with TRBJ2-3; D perhaps matches TRBD2 (7 bases). The V end lost 2 bases, the J end lost 4 bases, and 10 bases lay between the germline ends. Germline values: CDR1 MNHEY, CDR2 SVGAGI. The CDR3 is 14 amino acids. This chain's CDR3 is CASSYGGAADTQYF. The DNA of the CDR3 is TGTGCCAGCAGTTACGGGGGGGCCGCAGATACGCAGTATTTT.

V gene TRBV24-1 combines with J gene TRBJ2-3; D unclear. V lost 3 bases and J lost 0, with 6 bases in between. CDR1 and CDR2 (germline): KGHDR, SFDVKD. This CDR3 has 14 residues. The CDR3 DNA sequence: TGTGCCACCAGTGATAAACTGAGCACAGATACGCAGTATTTT. It specifies CATSDKLSTDTQYF.

The chain employs TRBV5-1 and TRBJ2-3, with 7 bases that match TRBD2. The CDR3 spans 15 residues. The germline V gene encodes CDR1 SGHRS and CDR2 YFSETQ. V lost 5 bases to trimming and J lost 5 bases; unmatched junction nucleotides: 11. CDR3 region: CASSFLTSRGDTQYF. The CDR3 bases are TGCGCCAGCAGTTTCCTGACTAGCCGGGGAGATACGCAGTATTTT.

This clonotype was recorded many times. The chain carries TRBV20-1 and TRBJ1-1; D unclear. CDR1 and CDR2 (germline): DFQATT, SNEGSKA (reference sequence). This CDR3 is 13 amino acids long. V was trimmed by 0 bases and J by 3 bases, leaving 8 bases between them. Here the CDR3 DNA reads TGCAGTGCTAGAGATCTGGGCGACACTGAAGCTTTCTTT. It translates to CSARDLGDTEAFF.

The chain couples TRBV2 to TRBJ1-1; 7 nucleotides line up with TRBD1. V was pared by 4 bases and J by 2 bases, with 4 bases of the junction left unmatched. The length of the CDR3 is 14 residues. CDR1 and CDR2 (germline): SNHLY, FYNNEI. CDR3 coding DNA: TGTGCCAGCAGTGGAGGGGGCCTAAACACTGAAGCTTTCTTT. This codes for CASSGGGLNTEAFF. The full variable domain, in which reference TRBV2 and TRBJ1-1 provide the parts outside the CDR3, is EPEVTQTPSHQVTQMGQEVILRCVPISNHLYFYWYRQILGQKVEFLVSFYNNEISEKSEIFDDQFSVERPDGSNFTLKIRSTKLEDSAMYFCASSGGGLNTEAFFGQGTRLTVV.

This clonotype was picked up many times. This sequence joins TRBV5-1 and TRBJ2-1; D is possibly TRBD1 or TRBD2 (6 bases each). Trimming shortened V by 4 bases and J by 10 bases, and 15 bases separated the two germline ends. The CDR3 contains 13 residues. Germline values: CDR1 SGHRS, CDR2 YFSETQ. CDR3 coding DNA: TGCGCCAGCAGCCCGGACAGAGCGGGCGAGCAGTTCTTC. Encoded protein: CASSPDRAGEQFF.